A single TCR beta chain is shown here with its context. What it binds is unknown. These data originate in a study of cytomegalovirus exposure and HLA in healthy donors. Points from the study as a whole: Common viral pathogens (according to a later analysis) appeared linked to several of the most significant clusters. In a later analysis, specific HLA alleles were associated with around 17,000 TCR beta sequences at a 0.05 false discovery rate. Later analysis demonstrated an association between a missense DCLRE1C variant and TCR beta V- and J-gene trimming.

The PCR ran on 60 Vbeta and 13 Jbeta primers. Repertoires were generated with immunoSEQ multiplex PCR, while TCRdb's copy carries only in-frame clones and drops some. The sample holds 170,000 or so clones; 60% to 85% are singletons and the top ten take about 2.7%. This CDR3 is 13 amino acids long. Trimming removed 0 bases at V and 15 bases at J, with 15 bases between. CDR1 and CDR2 from the germline V gene are MNHEY and SVGAGI. The chain recombines TRBV6-5 with TRBJ1-5, with D possibly matching TRBD1 (6 bases). The source of this sequence is a male donor in good health and CMV-seronegative. The sequenced sample consisted of PBMCs. CDR3 DNA sequence: TGTGCCAGCAGTTACTCTCGGACAGCGGTATTGCATTTT. Protein: CASSYSRTAVLHF.